This T cell receptor (beta chain) was found in a study of cytomegalovirus exposure and HLA in healthy donors (dated by TCRdb to 2015 to 2018). Background for the entire study: In an earlier analysis of some 610 of the donors, 276 Gb of sequence data and 117 million unique TCR beta sequences from about 190 million T cells were reported. Donor age, sex, ethnicity and CMV serostatus were collected together with the repertoire data. A later analysis re-analyzed previously published TCR beta repertoires from about 600 donors and added high-resolution HLA genotyping to study TCR occurrence patterns. HLA typing covered class I and class II loci at four-digit resolution. An early release that covered approximately 600 HLA-typed donors contained about 290 gigabases of sequencing data and tens of millions of unique TCR sequences. Of the 398 genotyped donors, roughly 85% fell in the genetic ancestry cluster associated with self-reported Caucasian donors. Among almost 400 genotyped donors of the cohort, an average of roughly 240,000 unique TCR beta nucleotide sequences were sequenced per donor, roughly a sixth of them non-productive. To predict cytomegalovirus infection status, the study brought together high-throughput TCR immunosequencing, statistical association of individual TCRs with disease status, and machine learning. The aim of the study was to test whether cataloging public T cell receptors could identify signatures of past pathogen exposure. To decide whether each TCR beta V gene segment behaved as functional or pseudogenic, an earlier analysis of fewer than 750 of the donors relied on high-throughput TCR beta sequencing. The study profiled the T cell repertoires of under 700 subjects by immunosequencing and related them to cytomegalovirus serostatus. Because of strong linkage in the cohort, roughly five DR-DQ haplotypes were treated as single units for association and clustering. Genome-wide SNP genotypes for about 55% of the roughly 670 donors were used in a later genetic analysis, which treated that subset as a discovery cohort. Besides the first cohort of more than 650 subjects, a separate validation cohort made up of around 120 different subjects was used. All discovery cohort repertoires had been generated using a single sequencing platform. The number of donors typed differed by locus, with about 629-630 for A, B, C, DRB1 and DQB1, more than 500 for DQA1, approximately 580 for DPA1, and around 460 for DPB1. Rather than drawing on any new phenotypic data, the later analysis identified candidate immune exposures from TCR beta sequences and the way those sequences occurred across donors. Results and caveats for the whole study, not just this receptor: In a later analysis, the rate of TCR association differed among HLA loci, with DRB1 alleles having the most associated TCRs and HLA-C alleles having the fewest. In a later genetic analysis, fewer N-insertions in productive TCRs were reported among donors in an Asian-associated ancestry cluster than the approximately 670-donor mean. In a later analysis, HLA-associated TCR beta chains were found to be more clonally expanded and to have lower generation probabilities than equally common non-associated chains. Linkage disequilibrium might explain the correlated functional status among segregating V segments, but an unknown experimental factor could not be ruled out. An association between a missense DCLRE1C variant and V-gene and J-gene trimming of TCR beta chains was found in a later genetic analysis and replicated in an independent cohort. Seventeen rarely observed V segments, including chromosome 9 orphons, were excluded from the earlier analysis of several hundred of the donors because counts were too low. In a later analysis, several top co-occurrence clusters were reported to appear linked to parvovirus B19, influenza, CMV and Epstein-Barr virus. In vitro tests confirmed that a few of the cytomegalovirus-associated TCR beta chains recognize cytomegalovirus antigens. When HLA alleles, especially DR and DQ, strongly co-occurred, attributing TCR associations to individual alleles was difficult. In the study, 150 to 200 TCR beta chains were listed as associated with cytomegalovirus. The authors suggested that the approach could potentially be generalized to other disease states and immunological phenotypes. Most TCR sequences were seen in very few donors, while some public TCRs were found in many individuals. The cohort was sequenced for TCR beta chains only, and without alpha or paired-chain data the features that could be detected were limited. In both the original and validation cohorts, the classifier was reported to diagnose cytomegalovirus status with high specificity and sensitivity. A cluster of highly shared sequence variants was judged likely to represent a technical artifact of the sequencing pipeline. The only immune exposure information available for the cohort was CMV serostatus. In an earlier analysis of roughly 500 of the donors, most TCR beta V segments appeared in productive rearrangements about 87% or about 30% of the time, broadly matching IMGT annotations. Specific HLA alleles were associated with some 15,000 TCR beta sequences at a false discovery rate of 0.05 in a later analysis. HLA typing was unavailable for some donors at each locus, so association tests used only the typed subset. Because the 87-base-pair reads could not distinguish some IMGT-functional V segments, including TRBV6-2 and TRBV6-3, those segments were excluded. Sequencing depth was assumed to be roughly uniform across donors in the presence/absence analyses, though that assumption may not hold. According to a later analysis, most CMV-associated TCR beta chains appeared to be HLA-restricted, and the HLA associations seemed to be driven largely by CMV exposure. A further reported finding was that TCR beta sequences accurately predicted the HLA-A and HLA-B alleles for most subjects in the first cohort.

Library method: the immunoSEQ multiplex PCR assay. For the multiplex PCR, a mixture combining 60 forward primers for TCR Vbeta segments and 13 reverse primers for TCR Jbeta segments was used. Amplification of the CDR3 region of rearranged TCR beta genes was performed with a multiplex PCR assay on genomic DNA. The amplified TCR beta libraries were sequenced on the Illumina HiSeq System as 87-base-pair reads. Under the source paper's analysis protocol: A later analysis tallied roughly 80 million unique TCR beta chains across the 666 repertoires, and some 10 million of those chains were shared by two or more donors. To remove PCR and sequencing errors, raw reads were error-corrected and collapsed into unique sequences using a nearest-neighbor algorithm that merged closely related sequences. To assign V, D and J gene segments, CDR3 sequences were aligned to IMGT reference sequences. For a sequence to be retained, a match of at least six nucleotides to both a V gene segment and a J gene segment was required. Rearrangements were called productive when the CDR3 lacked stop codons and stayed in frame with V and J; all others were non-productive. Following IMGT convention, CDR3 was defined as the stretch from the second conserved V-encoded cysteine to the conserved J-encoded phenylalanine. The earlier analysis of 587 of the donors excluded sequences that lacked an unambiguous match to a single V gene segment. An earlier analysis of about 590 of the donors classified V segments as functional when productive rearrangements were above 56.7% and as segregating when the standard deviation between donors was above 5%. A statistical classification framework was developed to diagnose cytomegalovirus status using the catalog of TCR beta chain sequences. V and J gene assignment, in a later analysis, came from comparing TCR nucleotide sequences with IMGT/GENE-DB human TR gene sequences. In a later analysis, CDR3 sequences and most-parsimonious VDJ recombination scenarios were assigned using the TCRdist pipeline. In a later analysis, each TCR beta chain was defined by its CDR3 amino acid sequence together with its V-gene family, and reads without a unique V-gene family were excluded. To address suspected cross-contamination and a sequencing artifact, a later analysis removed a few hundred highly shared, low-generation-probability nucleotide sequences. In a later analysis, a clonal expansion index was calculated for each public chain from normalized within-repertoire ranks of inferred template counts. A later analysis computed generation probabilities with a VDJ recombination model fitted to out-of-frame rearrangements, and checked the results against IGoR. In a later analysis, hypergeometric tests were used to score TCR-TCR, TCR-HLA and TCR-CMV co-occurrence, with a repertoire-size bias correction applied to TCR pairs. To estimate false discovery rates, a later analysis permuted the HLA or CMV assignments 20 times. A later analysis grouped co-occurring TCRs with DBSCAN, adding TCRdist sequence similarity when clustering within HLA-allele-positive subsets. Repertoires with fewer than 30,000 or more than 120,000 public chains were left out of co-occurrence clustering, as were five repertoires with anomalous nucleotide sharing. The source is immuneACCESS, and TCRdb retained only in-frame sequences with V and J called. Part of the clones is not carried over; for the studies checked, unresolved V genes explain less than half of this, and the remainder is unexplained. The DNA was the basis for D and trimming; V, J and clone size are from that table. The sample data list 90,000 to 120,000 clones, and around 76% of these were observed just once. 2% to 3% of the sample belongs to the ten largest clones.

V is trimmed back by 5 bases and J by 7 bases, and the junction contains 6 bases that no gene match accounts for. Looking up the germline V gene yields CDR1 SGHVS and CDR2 FQNEAQ. Including the terminal cysteine and phenylalanine, the CDR3 comprises 15 residues. The only DNA kept is the CDR3, 45 bases in frame from the first base. The cohort consisted of 600 to 700 healthy bone marrow donors. At the time of sampling, every cohort member was nominally healthy, though immune exposures that went unrecorded were likely present. The donor tested CMV seropositive, placing the donor among the 289 seropositive members of the cohort. Every donor gave a peripheral blood sample, and the peripheral blood mononuclear cells from that sample were used for TCR beta sequencing. Genomic DNA was extracted from the blood cell samples with the Qiagen DNeasy Blood Extraction Kit. On this clone: This receptor's antigen is unknown. Base qualities were left out, and no much larger clone turns up one base away.

Sequencing input: PBMCs. The V gene is TRBV7-8 and the J gene is TRBJ2-1; TRBD2 matches 12 bases in the middle. The receptor was isolated from a man aged 25-45 years in good health and CMV-seropositive. Here is the DNA: TGTGCCAGCAGCCCAGGACTAGCGGGGTTTAATGAGCAGTTCTTC. This encodes CASSPGLAGFNEQFF.